The 20 T cell receptor beta chains given below trace back to one sample, sequenced in a study of blood T cell repertoires in COVID-19. TCRdb's copy holds only in-frame clones and misses some; the assay was immunoSEQ multiplex PCR. The sample lists about 200,000 clones, roughly 85% seen once, with 18% in the top ten. Sequenced material: PBMCs or T cells enriched from blood (not recorded which). The origin of the receptors is a man in his forties who had recovered from COVID-19.

This chain connects TRBV6-6 to TRBJ1-2; no clear D gene. Germline CDR1 MNHNY, CDR2 SVGAGI (reference sequence). V was shortened by 2 bases and J by 2 bases, with 9 bases between the two germline ends. The CDR3 has 14 residues. The CDR3 sequence is CASSYDQRNYGYTF. In nucleotides, the CDR3 is TGTGCCAGCAGTTACGATCAGCGAAACTATGGCTACACCTTC.

V and J are TRBV11-2 and TRBJ1-1, with a weak D call TRBD1 (6 bases). V dropped 2 bases and J dropped 3 bases, with 13 bases sitting between them. Germline CDR1 SGHAT, CDR2 FQNNGV. This CDR3 region has 15 residues. CDR3 nucleotides: TGTGCCAGCAGCTTAAGAACAGGGTCCGACACTGAAGCTTTCTTT. Translated, it gives CASSLRTGSDTEAFF.

The chain is built from TRBV11-2 and TRBJ2-5, with 8 bases aligning to TRBD1. After removal of 5 bases from V and 5 bases from J, the junction contained 4 bases not matched to a gene. This CDR3 region has 13 residues. Germline CDR1 SGHAT, CDR2 FQNNGV. This CDR3 reads CASSLDRAETQYF. CDR3 nucleotide sequence: TGTGCCAGCAGCCTGGACAGGGCGGAGACCCAGTACTTC.

This rearrangement joins TRBV11-2 to TRBJ2-7; the D is unclear. CDR1 and CDR2 (germline): SGHAT, FQNNGV. V was clipped by 6 bases and J by 5 bases, with 8 bases between them. CDR3 size: 11 residues. The CDR3 coding sequence is TGTGCCAGCAGGAGAAGCCACGAGCAGTACTTC. This codes for CASRRSHEQYF. The full variable domain, with the rest looked up from reference TRBV11-2 and TRBJ2-7, is EAGVAQSPRYKIIEKRQSVAFWCNPISGHATLYWYQQILGQGPKLLIQFQNNGVVDDSQLPKDRFSAERLKGVDSTLKIQPAKLEDSAVYLCASRRSHEQYFGPGTRLTVT.

J is TRBJ2-3 and V is TRBV19; 14 bases map to TRBD2. CDR1 and CDR2 (germline): LNHDA, SQIVND (reference sequence). V was pared by 4 bases and J by 4 bases, with 4 bases of the junction left unmatched. The CDR3 spans 16 residues. This chain's CDR3 is CASSTRLAGGPDTQYF. CDR3 in DNA: TGTGCCAGTAGTACCAGACTAGCGGGAGGGCCAGATACGCAGTATTTT.

This clone has a single count. The V call is TRBV7-2, the J call TRBJ1-5, with D possibly matching TRBD1 (6 bases). Germline CDR1 is SGHTA and CDR2 is FQGNSA. Between the trimmed V and J ends, which lost 5 bases and 5 bases, there was a span of 10 bases. The CDR3 runs 13 residues. This chain's CDR3 is CASSRNRDQPQHF. The CDR3 DNA follows: TGTGCCAGCAGCCGCAACAGGGATCAGCCCCAGCATTTT.

This sequence joins TRBV7-9 and TRBJ1-1; TRBD1 might be the D (6 bases). Trimming took 2 bases from V and 1 from J, leaving 11 bases between them. This CDR3 region has 15 residues. CDR1 is SEHNR, CDR2 FQNEAQ, per germline (reference sequence). The CDR3: CASSLPGHRNTEAFF. The CDR3 DNA reads TGTGCCAGCAGCTTACCGGGACATCGGAACACTGAAGCTTTCTTT.

The chain joins TRBV6-5 to TRBJ2-1; TRBD2 agrees at 12 bases. CDR1 is MNHEY and CDR2 is SVGAGI in the germline V gene. The CDR3 consists of 14 residues. With 6 bases clipped from V and 9 bases from J, the junction kept 6 bases outside the gene matches. The CDR3 DNA is TGTGCCAGCAGCCGACTAGCGGGAGTGCCTGAGCAGTTCTTC. Its protein is CASSRLAGVPEQFF.

The J gene is TRBJ1-1, the V gene TRBV15; tentatively, D is TRBD1 (5 bases). The V and J ends lost 0 bases and 4 bases respectively, with 6 bases between them. The CDR3 has 13 amino acids. Germline CDR1 reads LNHNV; CDR2 reads YYDKDF (reference sequence). The CDR3 spells CATSRDRGTEAFF. The CDR3 DNA is TGTGCCACCAGCAGAGATAGGGGCACTGAAGCTTTCTTT.

The chain employs TRBV27 and TRBJ1-1; 11 bases map to TRBD1. The V and J ends lost 2 bases and 6 bases, in that order; junction bases with no gene match: 8. The CDR3 covers 16 residues. Germline V gene sequence: CDR1 MNHEY, CDR2 SMNVEV (reference sequence). This chain's CDR3 is CASSLRGGTGGSEAFF. Here the CDR3 DNA reads TGTGCCAGCAGTTTACGGGGGGGGACAGGGGGATCTGAAGCTTTCTTT.

CDR3 sequence: CASSINAGLGEQYF. The CDR3 DNA follows: TGTGCCAGTAGTATTAACGCAGGGTTGGGGGAGCAGTACTTC. The chain carries TRBV19 and TRBJ2-7; a weak D match, TRBD1 (5 bases). CDR3 length equals 14 residues. Germline V CDR1 and CDR2: LNHDA, SQIVND (reference sequence). V was clipped by 3 bases and J by 7 bases, with 16 bases between them.

This chain uses TRBV24-1 with TRBJ1-2; D gene ambiguous. The CDR3 has 13 residues. The ends were cut back, 7 bases at V and 3 bases at J, with 11 bases in the middle. The germline gives CDR1 KGHDR, CDR2 SFDVKD. The CDR3 here is CATSDPGYYGYTF. The CDR3 DNA is TGTGCCACCAGCGACCCGGGGTACTATGGCTACACCTTC.

This sequence joins TRBV6-5 and TRBJ2-7; 9 bases align to TRBD2. The J segment lost 2 bases and the V segment lost 8 bases, leaving 4 bases of the junction unmatched. This CDR3 has 13 amino acids. Germline lookup yields CDR1 MNHEY and CDR2 SVGAGI. CDR3 in amino acids: CASGASGTYEQYF. As DNA, the CDR3 is TGTGCCAGCGGGGCTAGCGGGACCTACGAGCAGTACTTC.

Regarding this clone: Other DNA sequences in the sample encode the same CDR3. V and J are TRBV12-3 or TRBV12-4 and TRBJ2-7; no reliable D call. Trimming pared 4 bases from V and 4 bases from J, leaving 5 bases between. This CDR3 spans 11 amino acids. CDR3 sequence: CASSSLYEQYF. The CDR3 bases are TGTGCCAGCAGTTCCCTTTACGAGCAGTACTTC.

A single count supports this clone. This rearrangement joins TRBV4-1 to TRBJ2-1, with a tentative D call TRBD2 (6 bases). Trimming took off 0 bases at V and 3 bases at J, with 15 bases between the two ends. The CDR3 totals 17 residues. The germline V gene has CDR1 MGHRA and CDR2 YSYEKL. The CDR3 here is CASSQDRWVADYNEQFF. The DNA of the CDR3 is TGCGCCAGCAGCCAAGATCGATGGGTAGCGGACTACAATGAGCAGTTCTTC.

This clone showed up just once. This chain connects TRBV6-2 or TRBV6-3 to TRBJ2-3; TRBD1 is a possible D gene (5 bases). This CDR3 region has 15 residues. Germline assignment: CDR1 MNHEY and CDR2 SVGEGT. Trimming took off 3 bases at V and 3 bases at J, with 13 bases between the two ends. CDR3 coding DNA: TGTGCCAGCAGTTATATGGACATGCAAACAGATACGCAGTATTTT. Protein sequence: CASSYMDMQTDTQYF.

The chain joins TRBV6-2 or TRBV6-3 to TRBJ2-2, with TRBD2 matching 12 bases. The ends lost 5 bases at V and 5 bases at J; junction bases unmatched: 12. Germline V CDR1 and CDR2: MNHEY, SVGEGT. CDR3 length: 18 amino acids. CDR3 in amino acids: CASSNPNRLAGGTGELFF. The CDR3 DNA reads as TGTGCCAGCAGTAACCCCAACCGGCTAGCGGGAGGGACCGGGGAGCTGTTTTTT.

The chain employs TRBV4-1 and TRBJ1-1; TRBD1 matches 8 bases. Germline V CDR1 and CDR2: MGHRA, YSYEKL. This CDR3 comprises 16 residues. The J segment lost 2 bases and the V segment lost 1 base, leaving 6 bases of the junction unmatched. For the CDR3, the DNA is TGCGCCAGCAGCCAAGGGGCAGGGGGCTCAAACACTGAAGCTTTCTTT. Protein product: CASSQGAGGSNTEAFF.

The rearrangement links TRBV21-1 to TRBJ1-3. TRBV21-1 is classified as a pseudogene. This CDR3 has 14 residues. DNA of the CDR3: TGTGCCCCCGACCAGACTCCCTCTGGAAACACCATATATTTT. It encodes CAPDQTPSGNTIYF.

The chain carries TRBV30 and TRBJ2-7, with D tentatively TRBD1 (6 bases). This CDR3 region has 15 residues. CDR1 is GTSNPN, CDR2 SVGIG, per germline (reference sequence). V lost 3 bases, J lost 3 bases, and 18 bases lay in between. CDR3 bases: TGTGCCTGGAGGAAACGGGGACAAAGGGGCTACGAGCAGTACTTC. The encoded protein is CAWRKRGQRGYEQYF.